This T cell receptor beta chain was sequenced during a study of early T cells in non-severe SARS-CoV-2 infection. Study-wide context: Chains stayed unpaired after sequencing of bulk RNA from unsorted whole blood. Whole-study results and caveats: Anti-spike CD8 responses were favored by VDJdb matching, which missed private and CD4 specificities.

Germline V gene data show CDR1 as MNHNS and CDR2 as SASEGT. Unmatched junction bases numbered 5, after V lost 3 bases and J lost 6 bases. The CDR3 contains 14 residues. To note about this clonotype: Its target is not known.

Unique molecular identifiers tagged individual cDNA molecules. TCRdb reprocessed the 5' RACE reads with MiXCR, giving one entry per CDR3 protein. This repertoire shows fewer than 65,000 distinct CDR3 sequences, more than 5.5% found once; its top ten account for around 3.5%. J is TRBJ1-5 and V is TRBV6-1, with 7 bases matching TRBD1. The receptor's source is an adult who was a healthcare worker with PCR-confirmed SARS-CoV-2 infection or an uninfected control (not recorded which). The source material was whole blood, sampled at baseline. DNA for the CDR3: TGTGCCAGCAGTGAGCACAGGGGTTTTCAGCCCCAGCATTTT. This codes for CASSEHRGFQPQHF.